This entry describes one TCR beta chain. The antigen remains unidentified. Both 60 Vbeta primers and 13 Jbeta primers went into the PCR. Data came from immunoSEQ multiplex PCR; TCRdb stores just in-frame clones and leaves some out. Of about 110,000 clones in the sample, about 76% were seen once. These data come from a study of cytomegalovirus exposure and HLA in healthy donors. Whole-study results and caveats: Later work found that TCR association rates differed between HLA loci; DRB1 had the most and HLA-C the fewest.

There are 15 residues in the CDR3. The J segment lost 10 bases and the V segment lost 5 bases, leaving 15 bases of the junction unmatched. Germline V gene sequence: CDR1 MNHEY, CDR2 SVGAGI. The sample consisted of PBMCs. This rearrangement joins TRBV6-5 to TRBJ1-2; 8 bases match TRBD1. The source is a woman aged 25 to 39 in good health and CMV-seronegative. CDR3 coding DNA: TGTGCCAGCAGTACAGCCCAGGGGGCAGGGAAGTTCTACACCTTC. Translation gives CASSTAQGAGKFYTF.